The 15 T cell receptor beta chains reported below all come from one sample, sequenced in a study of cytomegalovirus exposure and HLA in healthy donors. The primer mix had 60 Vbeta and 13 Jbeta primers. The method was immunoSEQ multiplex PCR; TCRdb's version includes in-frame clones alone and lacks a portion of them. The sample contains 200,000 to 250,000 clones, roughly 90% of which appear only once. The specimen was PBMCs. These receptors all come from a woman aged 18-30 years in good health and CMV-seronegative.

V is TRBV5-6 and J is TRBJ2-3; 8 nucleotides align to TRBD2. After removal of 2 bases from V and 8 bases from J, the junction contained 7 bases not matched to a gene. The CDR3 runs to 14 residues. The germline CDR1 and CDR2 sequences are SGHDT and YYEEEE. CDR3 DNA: TGTGCCAGCAGCTTCAGCGGGGGCGGTGGTACGCAGTATTTT. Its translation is CASSFSGGGGTQYF.

CDR3 sequence (DNA): TGTGCCAGTAGCCCGACAGGCTCTGGGGCCAACGTCCTGACTTTC. It translates to CASSPTGSGANVLTF. The chain has TRBV19 and TRBJ2-6; possible D gene TRBD1, 6 bases. CDR1 is LNHDA and CDR2 is SQIVND in the germline V gene (reference sequence). The CDR3 totals 15 residues. The V end was cut by 6 bases, the J end by 0 bases, with 9 bases between.

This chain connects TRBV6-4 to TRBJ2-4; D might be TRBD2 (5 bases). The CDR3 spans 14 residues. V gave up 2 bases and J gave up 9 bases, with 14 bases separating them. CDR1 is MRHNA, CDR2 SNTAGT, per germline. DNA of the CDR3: TGTGCCAGCAGTGACGGGCCCGAGGGTGGCATTCAGTACTTC. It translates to CASSDGPEGGIQYF.

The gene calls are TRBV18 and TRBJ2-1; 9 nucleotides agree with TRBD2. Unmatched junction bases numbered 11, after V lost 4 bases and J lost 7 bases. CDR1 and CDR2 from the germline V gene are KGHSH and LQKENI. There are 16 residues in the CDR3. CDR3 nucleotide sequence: TGTGCCAGCTCACATAGAACAGGGACTAGCCGTAATGAGCAGTTCTTC. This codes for CASSHRTGTSRNEQFF. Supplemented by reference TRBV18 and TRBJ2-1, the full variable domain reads NAGVMQNPRHLVRRRGQEARLRCSPMKGHSHVYWYRQLPEEGLKFMVYLQKENIIDESGMPKERFSAEFPKEGPSILRIQQVVRGDSAAYFCASSHRTGTSRNEQFFGPGTRLTVL.

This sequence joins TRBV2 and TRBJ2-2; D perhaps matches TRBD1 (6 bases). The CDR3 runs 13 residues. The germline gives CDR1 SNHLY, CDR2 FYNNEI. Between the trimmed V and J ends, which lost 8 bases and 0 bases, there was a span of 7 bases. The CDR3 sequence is CASRDTNTGELFF. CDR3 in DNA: TGTGCCAGCCGGGACACGAACACCGGGGAGCTGTTTTTT.

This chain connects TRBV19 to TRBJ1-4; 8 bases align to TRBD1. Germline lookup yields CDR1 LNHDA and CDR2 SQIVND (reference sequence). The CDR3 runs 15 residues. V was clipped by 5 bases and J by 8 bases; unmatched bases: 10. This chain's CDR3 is CASSPHGQGGEKLFF. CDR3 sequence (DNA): TGTGCCAGTAGTCCCCACGGACAGGGAGGAGAAAAACTGTTTTTT.

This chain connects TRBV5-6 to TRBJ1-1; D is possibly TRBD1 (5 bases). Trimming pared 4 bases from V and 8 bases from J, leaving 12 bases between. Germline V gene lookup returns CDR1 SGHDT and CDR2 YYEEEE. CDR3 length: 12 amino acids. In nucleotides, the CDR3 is TGTGCCAGCAGCCCGGGACTAACCGAAGCTTTCTTT. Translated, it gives CASSPGLTEAFF.

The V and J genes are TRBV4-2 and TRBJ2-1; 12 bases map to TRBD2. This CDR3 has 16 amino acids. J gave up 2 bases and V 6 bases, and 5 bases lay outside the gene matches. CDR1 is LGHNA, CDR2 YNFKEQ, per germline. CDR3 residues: CASSPRLAGAYNEQFF. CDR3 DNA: TGTGCCAGCAGTCCTAGACTAGCGGGAGCCTACAATGAGCAGTTCTTC.

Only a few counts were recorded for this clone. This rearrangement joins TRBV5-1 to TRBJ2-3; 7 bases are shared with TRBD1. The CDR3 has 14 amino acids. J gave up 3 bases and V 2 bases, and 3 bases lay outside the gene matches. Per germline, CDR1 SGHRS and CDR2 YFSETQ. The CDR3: CASSFRQGTDTQYF. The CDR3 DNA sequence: TGCGCCAGCAGCTTTCGACAGGGAACAGATACGCAGTATTTT.

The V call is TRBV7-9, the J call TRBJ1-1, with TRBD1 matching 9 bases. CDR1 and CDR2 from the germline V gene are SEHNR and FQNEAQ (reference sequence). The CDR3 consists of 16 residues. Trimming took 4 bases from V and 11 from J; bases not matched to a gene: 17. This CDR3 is CASSSDFKTGGLGAFF. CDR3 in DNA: TGTGCCAGCAGCTCCGACTTTAAAACAGGGGGCCTAGGGGCTTTCTTT. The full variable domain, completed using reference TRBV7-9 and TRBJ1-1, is DTGVSQNPRHKITKRGQNVTFRCDPISEHNRLYWYRQTLGQGPEFLTYFQNEAQLEKSRLLSDRFSAERPKGSFSTLEIQRTEQGDSAMYLCASSSDFKTGGLGAFFGQGTRLTVV.

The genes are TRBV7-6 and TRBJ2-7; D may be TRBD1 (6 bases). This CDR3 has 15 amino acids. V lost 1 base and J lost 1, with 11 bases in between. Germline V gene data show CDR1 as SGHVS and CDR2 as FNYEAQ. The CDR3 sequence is CASSLGRGDSYEQYF. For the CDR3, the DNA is TGTGCCAGCAGCTTAGGCAGGGGCGATTCCTACGAGCAGTACTTC. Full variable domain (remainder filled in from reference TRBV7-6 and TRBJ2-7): GAGVSQSPRYKVTKRGQDVALRCDPISGHVSLYWYRQALGQGPEFLTYFNYEAQQDKSGLPNDRFSAERPEGSISTLTIQRTEQRDSAMYRCASSLGRGDSYEQYFGPGTRLTVT.

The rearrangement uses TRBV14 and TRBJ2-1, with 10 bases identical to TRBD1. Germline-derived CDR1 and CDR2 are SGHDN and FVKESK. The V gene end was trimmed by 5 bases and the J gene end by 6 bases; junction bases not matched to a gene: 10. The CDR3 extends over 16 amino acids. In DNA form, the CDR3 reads TGTGCCAGCAGCAAGACCCCGGGACAGGGGCCCAATGAGCAGTTCTTC. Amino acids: CASSKTPGQGPNEQFF.

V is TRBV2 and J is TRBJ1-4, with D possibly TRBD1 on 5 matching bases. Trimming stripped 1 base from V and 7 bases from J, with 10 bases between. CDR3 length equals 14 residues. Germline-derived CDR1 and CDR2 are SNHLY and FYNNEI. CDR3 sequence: CASSEDAGAEKLFF. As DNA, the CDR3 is TGTGCCAGCAGTGAAGATGCTGGGGCTGAAAAACTGTTTTTT.

CDR3 region: CASSSTALGYTF. CDR3 in DNA: TGTGCCAGCAGTTCGACAGCTTTAGGCTACACCTTC. The chain has TRBV27 and TRBJ1-2, with D perhaps TRBD1 (5 bases). This CDR3 comprises 12 residues. V shed 4 bases and J shed 8 bases, with 11 bases lying between them. In germline, CDR1 is MNHEY, CDR2 SMNVEV (reference sequence).

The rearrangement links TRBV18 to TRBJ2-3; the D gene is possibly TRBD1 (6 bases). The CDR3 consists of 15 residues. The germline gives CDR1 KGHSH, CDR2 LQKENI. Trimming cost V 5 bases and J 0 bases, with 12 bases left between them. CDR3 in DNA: TGTGCCAGCTCAACCCGACAGGCAAGCACAGATACGCAGTATTTT. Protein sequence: CASSTRQASTDTQYF.